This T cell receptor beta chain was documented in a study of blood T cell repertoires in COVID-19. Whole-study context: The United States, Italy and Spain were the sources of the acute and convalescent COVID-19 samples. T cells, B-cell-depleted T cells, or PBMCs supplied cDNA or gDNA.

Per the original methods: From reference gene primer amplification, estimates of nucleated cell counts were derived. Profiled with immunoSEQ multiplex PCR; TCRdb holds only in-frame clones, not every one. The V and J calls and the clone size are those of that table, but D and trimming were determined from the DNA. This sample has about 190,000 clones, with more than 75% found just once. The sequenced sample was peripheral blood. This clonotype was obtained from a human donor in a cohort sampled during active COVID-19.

The CDR3 DNA reads TGCGCCAGCAGCCAAGTTGGAGGGGCCGATAATTCACCCCTCCACTTT. This gives the protein CASSQVGGADNSPLHF. The J gene is TRBJ1-6, the V gene TRBV4-3; D may be TRBD1 (5 bases). The germline V and J ends were trimmed by 1 base and 5 bases, with 12 bases remaining between them. This CDR3 is 16 amino acids long. Germline assignment: CDR1 LGHNA and CDR2 YSLEER.